These 6 T cell receptor beta chains were all obtained from the same sample, sequenced in a study of CD8 T cells in Susac syndrome. Reverse transcription used 0.5 to 1 ug RNA and random hexamers. TCRdb used MiXCR to reprocess the immunoSEQ multiplex PCR reads, holding one entry per CDR3 protein. The sample includes around 280,000 distinct CDR3 sequences, 85% of them seen just once. Sequences were obtained from CD8+ T cells from PBMCs. Every receptor here comes from a human donor with multiple sclerosis.

This clonotype was picked up a small number of times. The chain employs TRBV6-2 or TRBV6-3 and TRBJ2-7; 10 positions agree with TRBD2. V lost 2 bases and J lost 5; bases outside the gene matches: 9. The CDR3 extends over 16 amino acids. CDR1 and CDR2 from the germline V gene are MNHEY and SVGEGT. As DNA, the CDR3 is TGTGCCAGCAGTTACCGGCCTAGCGGGAGACAGCACGAGCAGTACTTC. It codes for CASSYRPSGRQHEQYF.

The chain has TRBV9 and TRBJ2-7, with no clear D. Trimming stripped 0 bases from V and 6 bases from J, with 19 bases between. This CDR3 is built from 16 residues. CDR1 and CDR2 from the germline V gene are SGDLS and YYNGEE. This CDR3 reads CASSVGFRNLDREQYF. The CDR3 DNA sequence: TGTGCCAGCAGCGTAGGCTTTAGGAACCTGGATCGCGAGCAGTACTTC.

The CDR3 nucleotides read TGTGCCAGCAGCTTAGCAGCGGCGTTGAGCTCCTACGAGCAGTACTTC. Translated, it gives CASSLAAALSSYEQYF. This chain links TRBV7-8 with TRBJ2-7; a possible D gene is TRBD2 (5 bases). Germline V gene data show CDR1 as SGHVS and CDR2 as FQNEAQ. The ends were cut back, 0 bases at V and 0 bases at J, with 12 bases in the middle. There are 16 residues in the CDR3.

The chain joins TRBV2 to TRBJ2-6; 8 bases map to TRBD1. This CDR3 is 17 amino acids long. Germline CDR1 and CDR2: SNHLY and FYNNEI. The ends lost 11 bases at V and 2 bases at J; junction bases unmatched: 14. In nucleotides, the CDR3 is TGTGCCTCCCGGAGGGACAGGCTTGAAGCTGGGGCCAACGTCCTGACTTTC. Translating it yields CASRRDRLEAGANVLTF. Complete variable domain (other parts from reference TRBV2 and TRBJ2-6): EPEVTQTPSHQVTQMGQEVILRCVPISNHLYFYWYRQILGQKVEFLVSFYNNEISEKSEIFDDQFSVERPDGSNFTLKIRSTKLEDSAMYFCASRRDRLEAGANVLTFGAGSRLTVL.

The chain couples TRBV7-9 to TRBJ1-5; tentative D call: TRBD1 (5 bases). Germline V lookup: CDR1 SEHNR, CDR2 FQNEAQ (reference sequence). The CDR3 covers 12 residues. V lost 7 bases and J lost 7, with 11 bases in between. Written as DNA, the CDR3 is TGTGCCAGCAAGGGGCAGGGACAGCCCCAGCATTTT. As protein: CASKGQGQPQHF.

The chain couples TRBV24-1 to TRBJ2-7; no firm D call. The CDR3 covers 13 residues. Trimming shortened V by 7 bases and J by 0 bases, and 9 bases separated the two germline ends. Germline V gene sequence: CDR1 KGHDR, CDR2 SFDVKD. The CDR3 nucleotides are TGTGCCACCAGAGGACCGTCCTCCTACGAGCAGTACTTC. As protein: CATRGPSSYEQYF.